This TCR beta chain was captured in a study of T-cell reconstitution after alpha-beta-depleted transplantation in children. The study's findings and limits: Reported findings indicate that, about two months after transplant, alpha-beta T cells came from several hundred expanded clones, which were derived from non-depleted graft cells. Several patients had high TCRbeta diversity at day 60; it came from surviving recipient T cells and thymic progenitors.

Trimming stripped 7 bases from V and 3 bases from J, with 22 bases between. The CDR3 has 17 amino acids. Germline loops: CDR1 SGHAT, CDR2 FQNNGV. As it was prepared, the TCRbeta library received unique molecular identifiers. TCRdb passed the PCR reads through MiXCR, listing each CDR3 protein once. Among about 980,000 distinct CDR3 sequences listed, roughly 29% were seen once. On this clonotype itself: Antigen specificity is unknown.

This receptor was taken from a boy under three years old who had a stem cell transplant for SCID, so the T cells may come from the graft donor. The gene calls are TRBV11-2 and TRBJ2-1; D is ambiguous. Sequenced material: PBMCs, mostly from graft donor cells, taken 360 days after TCRalphabeta/CD19-depleted stem cell transplant. The CDR3 DNA follows: TGTGCCAGCACTCTAGGGTATGAGGACGGATACTACAATGAGCAGTTCTTC. It translates to CASTLGYEDGYYNEQFF. Full variable domain (rest looked up from reference TRBV11-2 and TRBJ2-1): EAGVAQSPRYKIIEKRQSVAFWCNPISGHATLYWYQQILGQGPKLLIQFQNNGVVDDSQLPKDRFSAERLKGVDSTLKIQPAKLEDSAVYLCASTLGYEDGYYNEQFFGPGTRLTVL.